The 16 T cell receptor beta chains given below trace back to one sample, sequenced in a study of T cell repertoires in cytomegalovirus infection. One entry per CDR3 protein results from TCRdb running MiXCR on the reads. The sample holds about 130,000 distinct CDR3 sequences; less than 9.5% are singletons and the top ten take about a tenth. Sequencing input: PBMCs. These receptors all stem from a human donor in good health (CMV status not recorded). Some clones in this sample may be carry-over from other donors' samples.

In this sample, this clonotype turned up many times. The chain carries TRBV7-9 and TRBJ1-5; D gene uncertain. The CDR3 has 14 amino acids. CDR1 SEHNR and CDR2 FQNEAQ come from the germline V gene (reference sequence). V shed 5 bases and J shed 7 bases, with 15 bases lying between them. The CDR3 reads CASSQGSNLQPQHF. The CDR3 DNA is TGTGCCAGCAGCCAAGGGAGTAATTTACAGCCCCAGCATTTT.

This clonotype was seen many times. V is TRBV23-1 and J is TRBJ1-2; D is perhaps TRBD1 (5 bases). TRBV23-1 is filed as an ORF, its function uncertain. Trimming took 2 bases from V and 4 from J, leaving 11 bases between them. This CDR3 is 14 amino acids long. The CDR3 sequence: CASSQAGIGYGYTF. DNA of the CDR3: TGCGCCAGCAGTCAAGCAGGGATCGGCTATGGCTACACCTTC.

Ten or more counts support this clonotype. J is TRBJ1-5 and V is TRBV20-1, with TRBD1 as a possible D gene (6 bases). Germline V gene lookup returns CDR1 DFQATT and CDR2 SNEGSKA (reference sequence). CDR3 length: 13 amino acids. V lost 6 bases and J 7 bases, leaving 16 bases between the germline ends. The CDR3 DNA follows: TGCAGTGCGGCGGGGACAATGCTACAGCCCCAGCATTTT. Amino acids: CSAAGTMLQPQHF.

This clonotype came up many times. V gene TRBV7-7 combines with J gene TRBJ2-1; TRBD2 aligns across 7 bases. This CDR3 is built from 17 residues. Germline V gene sequence: CDR1 SSHAT, CDR2 FNYEAQ (reference sequence). Trimming cost V 4 bases and J 6 bases; bases outside gene matches: 15. The CDR3 nucleotides read TGTGCCAGCAGCTCCCACGTAGCGGGTACAACTGCCAATGAGCAGTTCTTC. Its translation: CASSSHVAGTTANEQFF.

This clonotype was seen only a few times. The V call is TRBV2, the J call TRBJ1-2; no clear D gene. The V end lost 7 bases, the J end lost 4 bases, and 13 bases lay between the germline ends. The V gene's germline CDR1 is SNHLY and CDR2 FYNNEI. CDR3 size: 13 residues. CDR3 sequence (DNA): TGTGCCAGCACGTCAGGCTTGGGCTATGGCTACACCTTC. Amino acids: CASTSGLGYGYTF.

This clonotype was observed a few times. The chain is built from TRBV4-1 and TRBJ2-5; TRBD1 aligns across 12 bases. The CDR3 covers 16 residues. The ends lost 4 bases at V and 4 bases at J; junction bases unmatched: 7. CDR1 and CDR2 (germline): MGHRA, YSYEKL. Written as DNA, the CDR3 is TGCGCCAGCAGCCGCCCGGGACAGGGGGCCCGAGAGACCCAGTACTTC. Residues: CASSRPGQGARETQYF.

V gene TRBV29-1 combines with J gene TRBJ1-1, with D unclear. From germline, CDR1 is SQVTM and CDR2 ANQGSEA. V lost 7 bases to trimming and J lost 1 base, with 10 bases between them. The CDR3 spans 12 residues. Here the CDR3 reads CSGKQTNTEAFF. CDR3 coding DNA: TGCAGCGGGAAACAGACGAACACTGAAGCTTTCTTT. Drawing the rest from reference TRBV29-1 and TRBJ1-1, the complete variable domain is SAVISQKPSRDICQRGTSLTIQCQVDSQVTMMFWYRQQPGQSLTLIATANQGSEATYESGFVIDKFPISRPNLTFSTLTVSNMSPEDSSIYLCSGKQTNTEAFFGQGTRLTVV.

This sequence joins TRBV5-1 and TRBJ2-1, with D perhaps TRBD1 (6 bases). Trimming shortened V by 2 bases and J by 7 bases, and 16 bases separated the two germline ends. Germline V gene lookup returns CDR1 SGHRS and CDR2 YFSETQ. The CDR3 has 15 residues. This CDR3 reads CASSFLGAQLNEQFF. The CDR3 coding sequence is TGCGCCAGCAGCTTTTTGGGGGCACAGTTGAATGAGCAGTTCTTC.

In this sample, this clonotype turned up many times. The chain combines TRBV28 with TRBJ2-5; no reliable D call. The germline V gene has CDR1 MDHEN and CDR2 SYDVKM. The V and J ends lost 2 bases and 5 bases respectively, with 15 bases between them. CDR3 length: 15 residues. The CDR3 is CASSLPGLKEETQYF. The CDR3 DNA follows: TGTGCCAGCAGTTTACCTGGGTTAAAGGAGGAGACCCAGTACTTC.

This clonotype was recorded many times. The chain links TRBV28 to TRBJ1-2; weak D call: TRBD1 (5 bases). The germline V and J ends were trimmed by 2 bases and 8 bases, with 15 bases remaining between them. Germline CDR1 is MDHEN and CDR2 is SYDVKM. The CDR3 spans 14 residues. In DNA form, the CDR3 reads TGTGCCAGCAGTTTACAGGGTTCGGTGCGGGGCTACACCTTC. Translation: CASSLQGSVRGYTF.

This clonotype was seen repeatedly, ten times or more. The V gene is TRBV4-1, the J gene TRBJ1-6, with D unresolved. This CDR3 spans 13 amino acids. Germline lookup yields CDR1 MGHRA and CDR2 YSYEKL. Trimming took 1 base from V and 7 from J, leaving 5 bases between them. DNA of the CDR3: TGCGCCAGCAGCCAAGTCGGGAATTCACCCCTCCACTTT. Translation: CASSQVGNSPLHF.

This clonotype came up many times. The chain joins TRBV4-1 to TRBJ1-2; D gene unclear. V dropped 0 bases and J dropped 2 bases, with 4 bases sitting between them. Germline V lookup: CDR1 MGHRA, CDR2 YSYEKL. CDR3 length: 13 residues. CDR3 sequence: CASSQEENYGYTF. The CDR3 DNA is TGCGCCAGCAGCCAAGAGGAGAACTATGGCTACACCTTC.

In its sample, this clonotype was seen many times. The CDR3 DNA sequence: TGTGCCAGCAGCCAAGAGGAAGTTAGGCTAGCGGGGAACAATGAGCAGTTCTTC. Translation: CASSQEEVRLAGNNEQFF. This rearrangement joins TRBV3-1 to TRBJ2-1, with TRBD2 identical over 9 bases. CDR3 size: 18 residues. Trimming took 0 bases from V and 5 from J; bases not matched to a gene: 11. In germline, CDR1 is LGHDT, CDR2 YNNKEL (reference sequence).

This clonotype was observed at least ten times. The chain couples TRBV28 to TRBJ2-5; 8 positions agree with TRBD2. The CDR3 sequence is 14 residues long. Germline V gene lookup returns CDR1 MDHEN and CDR2 SYDVKM. V dropped 7 bases and J dropped 4; count of bases not matched to a gene: 8. This chain's CDR3 is CASNTGGPGETQYF. The CDR3 bases are TGTGCCAGCAACACGGGGGGGCCGGGAGAGACCCAGTACTTC.

In its sample, this clonotype was seen many times. V usage is TRBV28 and J usage is TRBJ1-1; D is unclear. V was pared by 5 bases and J by 5 bases, with 12 bases between. The CDR3 has 13 residues. In germline, CDR1 is MDHEN, CDR2 SYDVKM. The CDR3 DNA follows: TGTGCCAGCAGTCTCGGGTTTGGTACTGAAGCTTTCTTT. Translation gives CASSLGFGTEAFF. Supplemented by reference TRBV28 and TRBJ1-1, the full variable domain reads DVKVTQSSRYLVKRTGEKVFLECVQDMDHENMFWYRQDPGLGLRLIYFSYDVKMKEKGDIPEGYSVSREKKERFSLILESASTNQTSMYLCASSLGFGTEAFFGQGTRLTVV.

The chain joins TRBV19 to TRBJ1-1, with unresolved D. Germline assignment: CDR1 LNHDA and CDR2 SQIVND (reference sequence). This CDR3 has 11 amino acids. CDR3 DNA: TGTGCAAGTGAAGGGTCTTCTGAAGCTTTCTTT. It codes for CASEGSSEAFF.